The rows below give T cell receptor beta chains drawn from one sample of a study of blood T cell repertoires in COVID-19. Generated by immunoSEQ multiplex PCR, the TCRdb table keeps only in-frame clones and is missing some. The table includes approximately 50,000 clones, about nine tenths detected once. The specimen sequenced was peripheral blood. All receptors come from a middle-aged man with acute or convalescent COVID-19. CDR3s include the opening cysteine and the closing phenylalanine or tryptophan. The D gene is left open where the match is weak.

v_call	j_call	d_call	cdr3_aa
TRBV3-1/TRBV3-2	TRBJ2-7	TRBD2	CASSPRGRGVSF
TRBV3-1/TRBV3-2	TRBJ2-3	NA	CASSQGGAGSTDTQYF
TRBV7-8	TRBJ2-7	NA	CASSRGQTYEQYF
TRBV20-1	TRBJ2-6	TRBD2	CSASQSAGVYGANVLTF
TRBV9	TRBJ1-5	TRBD1	CASSKTGESNQPQHF
TRBV28	TRBJ1-2	NA	CASSLAYGYTF
TRBV14	TRBJ1-6	TRBD1	CASSQDGGTGWSPLHF
TRBV5-1	TRBJ2-7	TRBD2	CASRSTAAGVNYEQYF
TRBV7-2	TRBJ2-3	NA	CASSLGAKRATDTQYF
TRBV7-2	TRBJ1-1	NA	CASSLEAVGVTEAFF
TRBV30	TRBJ2-7	NA	CAWMGLRYEQYF
TRBV5-6	TRBJ2-5	TRBD2	CASSWGLAGGQETQYF
TRBV24-1	TRBJ2-7	NA	CATSDPRGAGSYEQYF
TRBV6-6	TRBJ1-5	TRBD1	CASSTGQVQPQHF
TRBV4-1	TRBJ2-7	TRBD1	CASSSGQGTYEQYF
TRBV9	TRBJ2-7	TRBD1	CASSVGQGDYEQYF
TRBV30	TRBJ1-1	TRBD1	CAWRTGTTEAFF
TRBV10-2	TRBJ2-1	TRBD2	CASSKAGGPGEQFF
TRBV7-2	TRBJ1-2	NA	CASSSDRSGYGYTF
TRBV6-5	TRBJ2-1	NA	CASSLYNEQFF
TRBV4-1	TRBJ1-4	NA	CASSQEGGPTNEKLFF
TRBV19	TRBJ1-1	TRBD1	CASSIVGGGGPTGMGTEAFF
TRBV7-8	TRBJ2-7	NA	CASSPPTFVSYEQYF
TRBV19	TRBJ2-7	TRBD1	CASTTGDHYEQYF
TRBV19	TRBJ1-5	TRBD1	CASSIGWTGGSQPQHF
TRBV6-1	TRBJ2-2	NA	CASSVGELFF
TRBV24-1	TRBJ1-4	NA	CATSDLQEEKLFF
TRBV7-9	TRBJ1-2	TRBD1	CASSLKQGGYGYTF
TRBV11-2	TRBJ1-5	NA	CASSLQGGSNQPQHF
TRBV25-1	TRBJ2-7	NA	CASRPLGNSYEQYF
TRBV4-3	TRBJ1-2	TRBD1	CASSLGQGNYGYTF
TRBV7-2	TRBJ1-5	NA	CASSFMVGAGQPQHF